Below are 5 T cell receptor beta chains sequenced from a single sample in a study of blood T cell repertoires in COVID-19. This table comes from immunoSEQ multiplex PCR, and its TCRdb copy is limited to in-frame clones, with some not included. The sample contains roughly 150,000 clones, around 83% of which appear only once. Sequenced input: peripheral blood. The receptors were gathered from a woman in her forties or fifties in a cohort sampled during active or convalescent COVID-19.

Details on this clone: A junction boundary mismatches the germline segment, possibly from a read error. The chain recombines TRBV6-5 with TRBJ1-1; TRBD1 agrees at 9 bases. Germline assignment: CDR1 MNHEY and CDR2 SVGAGI. The CDR3 is 14 residues long. The CDR3 DNA is TGTGCCAGCAGTCTCCCGCCGGGACAGGGCAGTTTGTGTTTC. The encoded protein is CASSLPPGQGSLCF.

This rearrangement joins TRBV7-2 to TRBJ2-7; TRBD1 matches 11 bases. The germline V gene encodes CDR1 SGHTA and CDR2 FQGNSA. The length of the CDR3 is 17 residues. After removal of 1 base from V and 7 bases from J, the junction contained 12 bases not matched to a gene. The CDR3 DNA follows: TGTGCCAGCAGCTTAGTGGGCGGCGGACAGGGGGCGCGGGAGCAGTACTTC. Translation: CASSLVGGGQGAREQYF. The full variable domain, its missing parts supplied by reference TRBV7-2 and TRBJ2-7, is GAGVSQSPSNKVTEKGKDVELRCDPISGHTALYWYRQSLGQGLEFLIYFQGNSAPDKSGLPSDRFSAERTGGSVSTLTIQRTQQEDSAVYLCASSLVGGGQGAREQYFGPGTRLTVT.

This chain links TRBV12-3 or TRBV12-4 with TRBJ1-6; possible D gene TRBD1, 5 bases. Trimming took off 6 bases at V and 9 bases at J, with 12 bases between the two ends. There are 13 residues in the CDR3. CDR3 in DNA: TGTGCCAGCAGGCAGGGTGAGCGTTCACCCCTCCACTTT. This codes for CASRQGERSPLHF.

This chain links TRBV4-1 with TRBJ2-4, with 13 bases lining up with TRBD2. Per the germline V gene, CDR1 is MGHRA and CDR2 is YSYEKL. The CDR3 runs to 16 residues. The junction had 2 bases not matched to a gene; V was cut back by 2 bases and J by 4 bases. CDR3 coding DNA: TGCGCCAGCAGCCAAAGGACTAGCGGGGGTAAAAACATTCAGTACTTC. It translates to CASSQRTSGGKNIQYF.

This clone has a single count. The rearrangement uses TRBV5-5 and TRBJ1-2, with D unclear. The V and J ends lost 4 bases and 0 bases respectively, with 7 bases between them. The CDR3 consists of 13 residues. The germline V gene encodes CDR1 SGHKS and CDR2 YYEKEE (reference sequence). This chain's CDR3 is CASSHDTNYGYTF. The CDR3 DNA reads as TGTGCCAGCAGCCATGACACTAACTATGGCTACACCTTC.